This TCR beta chain was found in a study of technical replicates of blood from a few donors. Sequenced by immunoSEQ multiplex PCR; TCRdb stores in-frame clones only, minus some. The table shows some 56,000 clones, with 93% occurring only once. Specimen: PBMCs. This TCR derives from a human donor in good health. Some clones in this sample may be carry-over from other donors' samples.

Here the CDR3 DNA reads TGTGCCAGCAGCTTAAAGACAGGGGGTGTGAGGACTGAAGCTTTCTTT. Its translation is CASSLKTGGVRTEAFF. The rearrangement joins TRBV7-2 to TRBJ1-1; 9 bases align to TRBD1. Germline V gene data show CDR1 as SGHTA and CDR2 as FQGNSA. The CDR3 extends over 16 amino acids. V was clipped by 2 bases and J by 5 bases; unmatched bases: 9. Based on the CDR3 plus reference TRBV7-2 and TRBJ1-1, the full variable domain is GAGVSQSPSNKVTEKGKDVELRCDPISGHTALYWYRQSLGQGLEFLIYFQGNSAPDKSGLPSDRFSAERTGGSVSTLTIQRTQQEDSAVYLCASSLKTGGVRTEAFFGQGTRLTVV.